Listed below are T cell receptor beta chains from one sample, sequenced in a study of shared clonotypes between healthy human individuals. Clones were read by immunoSEQ multiplex PCR, and TCRdb kept only the in-frame ones, dropping some. Of around 1.5 million clones detected, approximately 98% appear once; the ten largest clones hold around 0.45%. The sample was naive CD4+ T cells sorted from blood. The receptors stem from a man younger than 40 in good health. CDR3s leave out the opening cysteine and the closing phenylalanine or tryptophan. The D gene is left open where the match is weak. The size field is filled for only some rows; it gives once, few, many or a size class.

d_call	j_call	clone_size	v_call	cdr3_aa
-	TRBJ2-1	-	TRBV9	ASSRGNEQF
-	TRBJ2-2	-	TRBV27	ASQSQAGTGELF
-	TRBJ1-2	-	TRBV7-2	ASSLGGPPTSANYGYT
TRBD2	TRBJ2-7	-	TRBV5-1	ASSLGLAVDYEQY
-	TRBJ2-3	-	TRBV2	ASSEERSALPDTQY
-	TRBJ2-7	-	TRBV29-1	SVGGRTSSYEQY
TRBD2	TRBJ2-6	-	TRBV9	ASSLFPGGSSGANVLT
-	TRBJ2-5	-	TRBV2	ASIVAQETQY
-	TRBJ2-6	-	TRBV5-4	ASCIHTRQSRANVLT
-	TRBJ2-2	-	TRBV18	ASSPQRENTGELF
-	TRBJ1-1	-	TRBV9	ASSVALNTEAF
-	TRBJ2-7	once	TRBV18	ASSPVSSGLYGYEQY
-	TRBJ2-3	-	TRBV9	ASSGTGTFSLTDTQY
-	TRBJ1-4	-	TRBV10-2	ASKGAAENEKLF
-	TRBJ2-1	-	TRBV2	ASSGRDSRRGYNEQF
-	TRBJ2-7	-	TRBV28	ASSLFQAGEQY
TRBD1	TRBJ1-5	-	TRBV7-9	ASTSVQGATGNQPQH
-	TRBJ2-1	-	TRBV5-1	ASSFSRAMINYNEQF
TRBD2	TRBJ2-5	-	TRBV18	ASSPGSGGSQEY
TRBD1	TRBJ1-5	-	TRBV5-1	ASSQTGTSNQPQH
-	TRBJ1-1	-	TRBV2	ASSGYNTEAF
-	TRBJ2-1	-	TRBV11-2	ASSLGGSNEQF
-	TRBJ2-1	-	TRBV6-5	ASSYQNEQF
-	TRBJ2-7	once	TRBV9	ASSVGVGEQY
-	TRBJ1-1	-	TRBV4-3	ASSRPGHPEAF
TRBD1	TRBJ2-1	-	TRBV9	ASSVAVGQGYAEQF
-	TRBJ2-7	-	TRBV5-6	ASSLRTEQY
TRBD1	TRBJ2-7	-	TRBV5-1	ASSRDRGSWEQY
TRBD2	TRBJ2-1	once	TRBV5-4	ASSYDSGKPYNEQF
TRBD1	TRBJ2-7	-	TRBV14	ASSHPGQGYEQY
-	TRBJ1-2	-	TRBV4-1	ASSQVGSLNYGYT
-	TRBJ2-3	-	TRBV5-1	ASSSLDADTQY
-	TRBJ1-5	once	TRBV28	ASSLRQVNQPQH
TRBD2	TRBJ2-7	-	TRBV7-8	ASSLERESSYEQY
-	TRBJ2-7	-	TRBV29-1	SVDTSSTQNPTYEQY
-	TRBJ2-1	-	TRBV30	AWSPGRRYNEQF
-	TRBJ2-7	-	TRBV5-4	ASSLDGGSPYEQY
-	TRBJ2-7	-	TRBV9	ASSFEAHSYEQY
-	TRBJ1-5	-	TRBV11-2	ASSQGLNQPQH